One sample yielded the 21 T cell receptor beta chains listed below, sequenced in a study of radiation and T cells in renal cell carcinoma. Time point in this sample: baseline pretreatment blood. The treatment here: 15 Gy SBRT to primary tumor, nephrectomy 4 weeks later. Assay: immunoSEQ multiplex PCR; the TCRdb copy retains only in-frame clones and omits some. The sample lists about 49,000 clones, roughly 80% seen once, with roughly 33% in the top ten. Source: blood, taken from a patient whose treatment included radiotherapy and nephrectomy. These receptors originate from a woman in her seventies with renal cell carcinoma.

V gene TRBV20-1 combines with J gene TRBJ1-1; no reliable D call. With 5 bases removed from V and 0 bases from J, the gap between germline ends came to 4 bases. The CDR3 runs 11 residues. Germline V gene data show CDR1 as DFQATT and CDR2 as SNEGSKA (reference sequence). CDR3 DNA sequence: TGCAGTGCTCCGGTGAACACTGAAGCTTTCTTT. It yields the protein CSAPVNTEAFF.

The CDR3: CASTTSGANVLTF. For the CDR3, the DNA is TGTGCCAGCACGACCTCTGGGGCCAACGTCCTGACTTTC. The V gene is TRBV6-1, the J gene TRBJ2-6; D ambiguous. V was pared by 7 bases and J by 0 bases, with 4 bases between. The germline CDR1 and CDR2 sequences are MNHNS and SASEGT. This CDR3 contains 13 residues.

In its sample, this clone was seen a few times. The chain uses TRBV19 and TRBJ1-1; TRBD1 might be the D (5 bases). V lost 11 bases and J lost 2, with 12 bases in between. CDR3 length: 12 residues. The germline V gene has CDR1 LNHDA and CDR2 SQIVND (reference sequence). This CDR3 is CAVLRDNTEAFF. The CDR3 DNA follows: TGTGCCGTTCTCAGGGACAACACTGAAGCTTTCTTT. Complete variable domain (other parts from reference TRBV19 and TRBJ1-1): DGGITQSPKYLFRKEGQNVTLSCEQNLNHDAMYWYRQDPGQGLRLIYYSQIVNDFQKGDIAEGYSVSREKKESFPLTVTSAQKNPTAFYLCAVLRDNTEAFFGQGTRLTVV.

The CDR3 here is CASFRAPGLTNYGYTF. CDR3 DNA sequence: TGTGCCAGCTTCCGGGCACCGGGACTCACGAACTATGGCTACACCTTC. V is TRBV2 and J is TRBJ1-2; D is perhaps TRBD1 (5 bases). This CDR3 is 16 amino acids long. CDR1 SNHLY and CDR2 FYNNEI come from the germline V gene. The V end lost 8 bases, the J end lost 2 bases, and 21 bases lay between the germline ends.

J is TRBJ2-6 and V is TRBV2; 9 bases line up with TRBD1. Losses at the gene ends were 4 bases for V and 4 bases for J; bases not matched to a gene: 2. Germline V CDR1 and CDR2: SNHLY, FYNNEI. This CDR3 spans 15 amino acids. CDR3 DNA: TGTGCCAGCAGTGGGACAGGGGTCGGGGCCAACGTCCTGACTTTC. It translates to CASSGTGVGANVLTF.

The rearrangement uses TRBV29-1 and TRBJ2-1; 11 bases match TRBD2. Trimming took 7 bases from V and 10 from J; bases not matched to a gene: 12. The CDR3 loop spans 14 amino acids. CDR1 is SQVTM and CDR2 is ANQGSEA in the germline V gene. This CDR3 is CSASGTSGASEQFF. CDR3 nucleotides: TGCAGCGCCTCCGGGACTAGCGGCGCCAGCGAGCAGTTCTTC.

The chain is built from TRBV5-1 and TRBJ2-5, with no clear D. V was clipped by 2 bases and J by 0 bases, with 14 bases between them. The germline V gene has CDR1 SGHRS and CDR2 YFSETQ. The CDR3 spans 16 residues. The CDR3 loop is CASSFPDWGNQETQYF. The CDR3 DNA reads TGCGCCAGCAGCTTCCCCGACTGGGGAAACCAAGAGACCCAGTACTTC.

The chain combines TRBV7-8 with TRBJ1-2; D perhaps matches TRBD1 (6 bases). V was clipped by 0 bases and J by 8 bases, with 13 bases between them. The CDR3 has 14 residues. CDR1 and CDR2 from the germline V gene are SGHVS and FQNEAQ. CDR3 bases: TGTGCCAGCAGCTTAGCACGGACAGCCTGGGGCTACACCTTC. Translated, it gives CASSLARTAWGYTF.

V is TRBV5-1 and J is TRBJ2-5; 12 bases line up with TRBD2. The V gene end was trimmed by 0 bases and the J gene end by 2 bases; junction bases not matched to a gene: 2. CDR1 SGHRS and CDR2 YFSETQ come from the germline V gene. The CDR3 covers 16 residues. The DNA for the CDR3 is TGCGCCAGCAGCTTGGCCCTAGCGGGAGGGCAAGAGACCCAGTACTTC. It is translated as CASSLALAGGQETQYF.

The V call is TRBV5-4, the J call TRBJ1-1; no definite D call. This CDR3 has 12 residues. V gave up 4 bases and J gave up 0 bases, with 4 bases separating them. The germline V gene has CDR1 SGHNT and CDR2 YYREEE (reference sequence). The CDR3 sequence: CASSPVNTEAFF. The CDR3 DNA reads TGTGCCAGCAGCCCGGTGAACACTGAAGCTTTCTTT. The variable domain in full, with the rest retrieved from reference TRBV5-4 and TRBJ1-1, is ETGVTQSPTHLIKTRGQQVTLRCSSQSGHNTVSWYQQALGQGPQFIFQYYREEENGRGNFPPRFSGLQFPNYSSELNVNALELDDSALYLCASSPVNTEAFFGQGTRLTVV.

For the CDR3, the DNA is TGTGCCAGCAGCTTAGGGCTTGGCGGACGGAACTACGAGCAGTACTTC. Translation gives CASSLGLGGRNYEQYF. V usage is TRBV7-2 and J usage is TRBJ2-7; D ambiguous. Germline CDR1 SGHTA, CDR2 FQGNSA. The CDR3 runs 16 residues. The V gene lost 1 base and the J gene lost 3 bases, with 16 bases spanning the gap.

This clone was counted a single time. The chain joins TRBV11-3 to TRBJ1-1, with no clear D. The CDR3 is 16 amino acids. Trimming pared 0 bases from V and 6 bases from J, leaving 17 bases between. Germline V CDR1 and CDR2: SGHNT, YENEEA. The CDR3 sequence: CASSLDLNYVAAEAFF. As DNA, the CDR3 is TGTGCCAGCAGCTTAGATCTTAACTACGTGGCGGCTGAAGCTTTCTTT.

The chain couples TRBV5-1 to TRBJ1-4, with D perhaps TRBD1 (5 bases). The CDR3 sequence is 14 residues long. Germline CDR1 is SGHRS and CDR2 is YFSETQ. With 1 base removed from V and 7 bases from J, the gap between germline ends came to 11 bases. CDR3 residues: CASSLLGDGEKLFF. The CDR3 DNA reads TGCGCCAGCAGCTTGCTGGGGGACGGTGAAAAACTGTTTTTT.

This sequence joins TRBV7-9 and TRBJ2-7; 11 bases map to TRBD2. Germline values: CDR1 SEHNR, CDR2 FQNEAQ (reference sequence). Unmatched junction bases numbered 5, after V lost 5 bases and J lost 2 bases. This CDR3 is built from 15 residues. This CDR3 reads CASSGRLAGTYEQYF. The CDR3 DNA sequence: TGTGCCAGCAGCGGAAGACTAGCGGGAACCTACGAGCAGTACTTC.

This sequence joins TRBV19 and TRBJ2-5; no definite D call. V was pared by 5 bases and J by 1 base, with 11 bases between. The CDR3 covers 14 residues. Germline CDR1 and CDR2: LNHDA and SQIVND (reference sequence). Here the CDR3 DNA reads TGTGCCAGTAGTCCCGCCGCGGTCCAAGAGACCCAGTACTTC. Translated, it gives CASSPAAVQETQYF.

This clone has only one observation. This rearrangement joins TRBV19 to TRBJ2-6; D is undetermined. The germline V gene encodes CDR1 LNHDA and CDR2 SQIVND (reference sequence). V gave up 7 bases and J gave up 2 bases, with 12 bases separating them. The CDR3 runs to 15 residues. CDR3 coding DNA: TGTGCCAGTACCACTTCCGCAACTGGGGCCAACGTCCTGACTTTC. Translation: CASTTSATGANVLTF.

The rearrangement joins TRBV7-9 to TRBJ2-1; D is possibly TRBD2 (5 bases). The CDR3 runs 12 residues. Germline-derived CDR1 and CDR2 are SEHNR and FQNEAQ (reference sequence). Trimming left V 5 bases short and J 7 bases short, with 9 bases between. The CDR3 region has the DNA TGTGCCAGCAGCCTTAGAGGGAATGAGCAGTTCTTC. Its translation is CASSLRGNEQFF. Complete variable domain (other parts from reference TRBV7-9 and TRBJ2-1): DTGVSQNPRHKITKRGQNVTFRCDPISEHNRLYWYRQTLGQGPEFLTYFQNEAQLEKSRLLSDRFSAERPKGSFSTLEIQRTEQGDSAMYLCASSLRGNEQFFGPGTRLTVL.

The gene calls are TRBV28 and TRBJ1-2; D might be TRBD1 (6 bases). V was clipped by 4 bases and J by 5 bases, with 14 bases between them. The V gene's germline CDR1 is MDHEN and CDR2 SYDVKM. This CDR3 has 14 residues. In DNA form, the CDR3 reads TGTGCCAGCAGTTCCCGACAGGTCCCATATGGCTACACCTTC. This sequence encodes CASSSRQVPYGYTF.

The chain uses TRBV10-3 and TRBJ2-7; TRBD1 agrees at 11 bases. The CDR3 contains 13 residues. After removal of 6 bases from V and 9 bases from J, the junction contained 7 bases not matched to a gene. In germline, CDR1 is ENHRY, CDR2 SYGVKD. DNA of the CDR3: TGTGCCATCAGACCAGGACAGGGGGCAGGGCAGTACTTC. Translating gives CAIRPGQGAGQYF.

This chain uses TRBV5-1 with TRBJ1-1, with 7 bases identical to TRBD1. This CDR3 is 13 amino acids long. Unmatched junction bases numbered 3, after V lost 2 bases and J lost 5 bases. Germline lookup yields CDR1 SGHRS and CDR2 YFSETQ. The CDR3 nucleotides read TGCGCCAGCAGCTTTACAGGGGAAACTGAAGCTTTCTTT. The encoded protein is CASSFTGETEAFF.

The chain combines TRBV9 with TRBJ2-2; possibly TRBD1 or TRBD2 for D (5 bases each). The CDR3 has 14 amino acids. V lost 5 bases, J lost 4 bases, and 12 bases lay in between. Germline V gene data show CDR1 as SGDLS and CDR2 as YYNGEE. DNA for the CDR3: TGTGCCAGCAGAAGGGACGGTTTCACCGGGGAGCTGTTTTTT. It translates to CASRRDGFTGELFF.